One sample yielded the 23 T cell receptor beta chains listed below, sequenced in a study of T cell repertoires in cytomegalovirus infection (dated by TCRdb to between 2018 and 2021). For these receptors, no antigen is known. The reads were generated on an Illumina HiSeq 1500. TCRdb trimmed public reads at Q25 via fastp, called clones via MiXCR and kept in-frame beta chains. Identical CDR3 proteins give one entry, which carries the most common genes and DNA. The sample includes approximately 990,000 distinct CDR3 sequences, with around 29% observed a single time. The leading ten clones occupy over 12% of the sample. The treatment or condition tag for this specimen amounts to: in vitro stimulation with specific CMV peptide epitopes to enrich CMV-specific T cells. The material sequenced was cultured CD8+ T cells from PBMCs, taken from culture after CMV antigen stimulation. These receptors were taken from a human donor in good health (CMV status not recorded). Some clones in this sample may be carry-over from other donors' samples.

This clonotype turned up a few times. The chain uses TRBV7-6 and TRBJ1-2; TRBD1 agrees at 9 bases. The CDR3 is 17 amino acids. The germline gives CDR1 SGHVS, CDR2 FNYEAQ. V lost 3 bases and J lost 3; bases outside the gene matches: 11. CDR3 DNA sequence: TGTGCCAGCAGCTTCACCGGGACAGGGAGTTTGGACTATGGCTACACCTTC. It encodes CASSFTGTGSLDYGYTF. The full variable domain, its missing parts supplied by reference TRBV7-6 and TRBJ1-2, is GAGVSQSPRYKVTKRGQDVALRCDPISGHVSLYWYRQALGQGPEFLTYFNYEAQQDKSGLPNDRFSAERPEGSISTLTIQRTEQRDSAMYRCASSFTGTGSLDYGYTFGSGTRLTVV.

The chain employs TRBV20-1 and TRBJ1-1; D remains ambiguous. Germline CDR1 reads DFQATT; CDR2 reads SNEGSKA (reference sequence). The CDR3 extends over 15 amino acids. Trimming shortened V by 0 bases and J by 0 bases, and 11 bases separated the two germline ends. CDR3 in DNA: TGCAGTGCTAGAGATCTCTTACAGATGAACACTGAAGCTTTCTTT. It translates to CSARDLLQMNTEAFF.

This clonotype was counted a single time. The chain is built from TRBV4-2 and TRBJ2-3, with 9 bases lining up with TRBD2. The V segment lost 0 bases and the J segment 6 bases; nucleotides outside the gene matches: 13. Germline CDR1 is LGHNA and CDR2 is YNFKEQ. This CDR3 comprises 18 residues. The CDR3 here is CASSQEGPGSGGWDTQYF. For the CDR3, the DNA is TGTGCCAGCAGCCAAGAAGGCCCCGGAAGCGGGGGGTGGGATACGCAGTATTTT.

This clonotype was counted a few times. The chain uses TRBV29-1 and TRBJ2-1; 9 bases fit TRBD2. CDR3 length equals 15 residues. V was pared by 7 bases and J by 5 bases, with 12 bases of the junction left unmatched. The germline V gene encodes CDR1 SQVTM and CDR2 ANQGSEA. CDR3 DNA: TGCAGCGCTGGGCGGGGGGGAGAGCGGAACAATGAGCAGTTCTTC. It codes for CSAGRGGERNNEQFF.

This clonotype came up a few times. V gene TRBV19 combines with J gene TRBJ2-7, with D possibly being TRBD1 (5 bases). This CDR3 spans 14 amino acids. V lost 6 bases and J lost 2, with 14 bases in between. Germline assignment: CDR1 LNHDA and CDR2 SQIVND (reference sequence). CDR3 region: CASSQSWGPYEQYV. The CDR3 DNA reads TGTGCCAGTAGCCAGAGCTGGGGCCCCTACGAGCAGTACGTC.

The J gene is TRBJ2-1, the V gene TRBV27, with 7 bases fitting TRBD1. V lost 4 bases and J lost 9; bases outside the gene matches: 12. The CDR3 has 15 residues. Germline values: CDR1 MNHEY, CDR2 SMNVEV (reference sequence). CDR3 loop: CASSWRGQVLGEQFF. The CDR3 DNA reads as TGTGCCAGCAGTTGGCGAGGACAGGTTCTAGGTGAGCAGTTCTTC.

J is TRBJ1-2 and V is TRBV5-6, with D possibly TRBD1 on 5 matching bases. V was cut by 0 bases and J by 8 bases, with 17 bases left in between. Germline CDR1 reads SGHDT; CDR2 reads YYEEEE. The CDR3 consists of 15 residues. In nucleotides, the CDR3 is TGTGCCAGCAGCTTGGAAGGGGCGCGGATCATAGGCTACACCTTC. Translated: CASSLEGARIIGYTF.

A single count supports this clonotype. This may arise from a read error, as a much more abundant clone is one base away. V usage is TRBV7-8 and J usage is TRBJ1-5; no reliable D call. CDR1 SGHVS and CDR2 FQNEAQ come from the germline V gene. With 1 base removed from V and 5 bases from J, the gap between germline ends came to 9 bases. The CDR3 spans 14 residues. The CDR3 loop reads CASSLVGLYQPQHF. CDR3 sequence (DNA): TGTGCCAGCAGCTTAGTAGGGTTGTATCAGCCCCAGCATTTT.

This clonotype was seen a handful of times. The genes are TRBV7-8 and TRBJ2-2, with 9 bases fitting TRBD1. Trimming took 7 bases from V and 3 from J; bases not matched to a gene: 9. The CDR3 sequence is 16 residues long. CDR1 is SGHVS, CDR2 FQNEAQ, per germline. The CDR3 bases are TGTGCCAGCACCACACCGGGGACAGGGCACACCGGGGAGCTGTTTTTT. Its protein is CASTTPGTGHTGELFF. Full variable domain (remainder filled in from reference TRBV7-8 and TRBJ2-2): GAGVSQSPRYKVAKRGQDVALRCDPISGHVSLFWYQQALGQGPEFLTYFQNEAQLDKSGLPSDRFFAERPEGSVSTLKIQRTQQEDSAVYLCASTTPGTGHTGELFFGEGSRLTVL.

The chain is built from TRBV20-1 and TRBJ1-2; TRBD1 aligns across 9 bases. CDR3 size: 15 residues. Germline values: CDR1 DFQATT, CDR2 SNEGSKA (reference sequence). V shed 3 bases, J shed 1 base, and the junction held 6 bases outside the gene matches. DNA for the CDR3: TGCAGTGCTAGTACAGGGGGCGGATTTAACTATGGCTACACCTTC. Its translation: CSASTGGGFNYGYTF.

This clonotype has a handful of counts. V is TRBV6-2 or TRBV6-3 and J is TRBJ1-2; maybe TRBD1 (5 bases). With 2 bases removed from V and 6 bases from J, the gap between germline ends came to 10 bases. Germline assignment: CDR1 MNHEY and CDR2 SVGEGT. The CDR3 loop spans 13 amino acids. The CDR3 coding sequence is TGTGCCAGCAGTTACAGTCAGGGCCATGGCTACACCTTC. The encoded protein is CASSYSQGHGYTF.

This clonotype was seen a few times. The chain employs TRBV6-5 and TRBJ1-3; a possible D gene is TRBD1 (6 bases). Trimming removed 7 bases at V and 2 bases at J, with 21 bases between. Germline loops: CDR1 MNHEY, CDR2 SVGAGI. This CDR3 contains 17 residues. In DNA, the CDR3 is TGTGCCAGCATAAACCTGCGGGGGCGACCAGCTGGAAACACCATATATTTT. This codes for CASINLRGRPAGNTIYF.

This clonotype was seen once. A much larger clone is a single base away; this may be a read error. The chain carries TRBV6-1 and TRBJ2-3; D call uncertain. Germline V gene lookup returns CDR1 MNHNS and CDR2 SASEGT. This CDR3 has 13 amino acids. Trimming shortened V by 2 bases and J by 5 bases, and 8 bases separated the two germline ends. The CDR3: CASSEPALDTQYF. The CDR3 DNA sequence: TGTGCCAGCAGTGAACCGGCCTTAGATACGCAGTATTTT.

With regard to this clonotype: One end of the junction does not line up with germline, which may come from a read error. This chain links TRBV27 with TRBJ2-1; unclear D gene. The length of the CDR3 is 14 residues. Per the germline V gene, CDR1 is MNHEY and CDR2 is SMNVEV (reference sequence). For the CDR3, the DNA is TGTGTCAGCAGTTTAAAACTGGCCTACAATGAGCAGTTCTTC. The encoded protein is CVSSLKLAYNEQFF.

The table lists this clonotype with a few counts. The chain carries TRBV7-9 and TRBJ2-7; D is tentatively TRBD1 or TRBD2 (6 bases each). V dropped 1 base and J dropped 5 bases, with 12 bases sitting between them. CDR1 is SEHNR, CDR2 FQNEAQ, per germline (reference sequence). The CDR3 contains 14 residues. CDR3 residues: CASSLEFRGDEQYV. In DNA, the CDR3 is TGTGCCAGCAGCTTAGAGTTTAGGGGGGACGAGCAGTACGTC.

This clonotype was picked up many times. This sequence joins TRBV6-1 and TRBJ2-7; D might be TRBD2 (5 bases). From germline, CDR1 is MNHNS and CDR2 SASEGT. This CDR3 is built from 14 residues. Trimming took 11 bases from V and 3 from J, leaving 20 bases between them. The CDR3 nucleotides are TGTGCCGCCGGCCCCCCTAGCCCTAACTACGAGCAGTACTTC. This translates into CAAGPPSPNYEQYF.

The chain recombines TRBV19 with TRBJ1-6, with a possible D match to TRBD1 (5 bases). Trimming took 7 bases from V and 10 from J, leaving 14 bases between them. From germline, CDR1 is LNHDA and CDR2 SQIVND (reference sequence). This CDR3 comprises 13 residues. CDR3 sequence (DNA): TGTGCCAGTACCCTGGGGGGGAAATCACCCCTCCACTTT. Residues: CASTLGGKSPLHF. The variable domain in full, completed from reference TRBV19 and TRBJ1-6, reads DGGITQSPKYLFRKEGQNVTLSCEQNLNHDAMYWYRQDPGQGLRLIYYSQIVNDFQKGDIAEGYSVSREKKESFPLTVTSAQKNPTAFYLCASTLGGKSPLHFGNGTRLTVT.

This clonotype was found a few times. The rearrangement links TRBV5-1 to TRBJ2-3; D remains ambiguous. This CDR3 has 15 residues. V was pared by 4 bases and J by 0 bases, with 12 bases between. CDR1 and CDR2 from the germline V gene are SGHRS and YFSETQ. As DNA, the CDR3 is TGCGCCAGCAGCGAGAGCAGAACTAGCACAGATACGCAGTATTTT. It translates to CASSESRTSTDTQYF.

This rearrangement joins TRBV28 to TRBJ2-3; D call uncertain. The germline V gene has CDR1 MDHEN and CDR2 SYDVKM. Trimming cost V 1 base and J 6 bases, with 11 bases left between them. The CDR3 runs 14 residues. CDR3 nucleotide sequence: TGTGCCAGCAGTTTATTTAAGGGATCCGATACGCAGTATTTT. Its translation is CASSLFKGSDTQYF.

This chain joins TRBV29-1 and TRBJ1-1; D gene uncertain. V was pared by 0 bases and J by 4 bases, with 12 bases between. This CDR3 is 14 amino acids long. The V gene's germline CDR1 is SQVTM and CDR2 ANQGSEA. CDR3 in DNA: TGCAGCGTTGAAGATCTGGGCGAGGGCACTGAAGCTTTCTTT. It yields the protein CSVEDLGEGTEAFF.

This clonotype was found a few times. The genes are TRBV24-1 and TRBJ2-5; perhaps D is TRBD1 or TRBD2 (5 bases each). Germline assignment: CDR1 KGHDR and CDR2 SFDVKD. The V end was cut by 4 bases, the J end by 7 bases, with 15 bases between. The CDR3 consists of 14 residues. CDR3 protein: CATSERLVGGTQYF. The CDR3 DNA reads TGTGCCACCAGTGAGAGGCTAGTTGGGGGGACCCAGTACTTC.

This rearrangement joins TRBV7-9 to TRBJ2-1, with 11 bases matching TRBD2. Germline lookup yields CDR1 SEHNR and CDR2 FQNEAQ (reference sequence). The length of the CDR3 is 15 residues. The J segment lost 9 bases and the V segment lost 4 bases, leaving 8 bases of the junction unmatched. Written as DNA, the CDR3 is TGTGCCAGCAGCTCCCGACTAGCGGGGAAACGTGAGCAGTTCTTC. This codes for CASSSRLAGKREQFF. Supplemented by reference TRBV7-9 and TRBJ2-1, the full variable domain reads DTGVSQNPRHKITKRGQNVTFRCDPISEHNRLYWYRQTLGQGPEFLTYFQNEAQLEKSRLLSDRFSAERPKGSFSTLEIQRTEQGDSAMYLCASSSRLAGKREQFFGPGTRLTVL.

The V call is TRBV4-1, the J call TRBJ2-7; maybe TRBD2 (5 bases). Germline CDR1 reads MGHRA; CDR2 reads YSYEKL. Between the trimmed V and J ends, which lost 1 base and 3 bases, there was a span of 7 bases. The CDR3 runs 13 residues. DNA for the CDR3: TGCGCCAGCAGCCAAGGGAGCGGCTACGAGCAGTACTTC. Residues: CASSQGSGYEQYF.